This T cell receptor beta chain is from a study of CD8 T cells in ankylosing spondylitis. General study results and limits: Reported data indicate significant enrichment of disease-linked clones within matched ankylosing spondylitis synovial fluid.

The TCR beta libraries were generated through quantitative 5'-RACE incorporating molecular barcodes. Via MiXCR, TCRdb re-called the 5' RACE reads, giving one row per CDR3 protein. In the table there are some 270,000 distinct CDR3 sequences, over 30% of which are singletons. About this clonotype: What it binds is not known.

The TCR sequence derives from a male donor with ankylosing spondylitis or in good health (not recorded which). Source material: blood, either unsorted or a sorted T cell fraction (not recorded which).

CDR3 loop: CSVLSDGIGEQYF. The CDR3 coding sequence is TGCAGCGTCCTCTCGGACGGAATTGGCGAGCAGTACTTC. The V and J genes are TRBV29-1 and TRBJ2-7; D gene ambiguous. There are 13 residues in the CDR3. V lost 6 bases, J lost 6 bases, and 18 bases lay in between. Germline CDR1 SQVTM, CDR2 ANQGSEA.